The table lists the clone carrying this TCR beta chain with many counts. This sample is drawn from a study of response to subunit inactivated influenza vaccine. TCRdb reprocessed the RT-PCR reads via MiXCR and lists one record per CDR3 protein. The table records about 540,000 distinct CDR3 sequences, under 30% of them present only once. From germline, CDR1 is WSHSY and CDR2 SAAADI. With 3 bases removed from V and 6 bases from J, the gap between germline ends came to 13 bases. The CDR3 length is 14 residues. Separately, the same data were catalogued under a study of T cells expressing NK-cell markers. According to that study: TCR beta cDNA was made by 5'RACE template switching with UMIs. Sorted T-cell subsets CD3+CD56+NKG2C+, CD3+CD56+NKG2C- and CD3+CD56-NKG2C+ were TCR beta-sequenced. Dominant NKG2C+ clonotypes made up about 1.0-7.0% of CD8+ T cells in more than 5 donors.

V usage is TRBV10-2 and J usage is TRBJ2-3; D is ambiguous. The source material was CD4+ T cells sorted from PBMCs, sampled 11 to 12 days after vaccination. The receptor was derived from a man aged 45 to 65 who received an inactivated influenza vaccine. The CDR3 DNA reads TGCGCCAGCAGTGAAGTCCATCTGACGGATACGCAGTATTTT. It yields the protein CASSEVHLTDTQYF.